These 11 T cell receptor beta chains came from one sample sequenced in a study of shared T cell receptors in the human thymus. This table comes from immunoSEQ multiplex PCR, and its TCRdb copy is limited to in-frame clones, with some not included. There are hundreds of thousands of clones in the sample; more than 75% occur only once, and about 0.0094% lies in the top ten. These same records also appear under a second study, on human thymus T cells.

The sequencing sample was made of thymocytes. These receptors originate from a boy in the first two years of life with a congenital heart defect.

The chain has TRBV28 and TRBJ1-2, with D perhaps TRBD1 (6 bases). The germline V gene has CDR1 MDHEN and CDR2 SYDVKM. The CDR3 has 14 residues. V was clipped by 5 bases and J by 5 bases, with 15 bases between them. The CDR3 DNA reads TGTGCCAGCAGTCAGGGGACAATTAGATATGGCTACACCTTC. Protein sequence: CASSQGTIRYGYTF.

For the CDR3, the DNA is TGTGCCAGCACCGAAGCTGCGGGGGTTAGCGGGAGGGAACACGAGCAGTACTTC. This translates into CASTEAAGVSGREHEQYF. This chain connects TRBV6-1 to TRBJ2-7; TRBD2 matches 11 bases. This CDR3 comprises 18 residues. Germline V lookup: CDR1 MNHNS, CDR2 SASEGT. V shed 7 bases and J 5 bases; nucleotides not matched to a gene: 19.

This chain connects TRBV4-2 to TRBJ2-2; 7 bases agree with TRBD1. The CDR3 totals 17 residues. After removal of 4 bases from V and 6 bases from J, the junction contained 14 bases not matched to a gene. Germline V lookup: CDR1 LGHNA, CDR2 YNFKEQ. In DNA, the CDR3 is TGTGCCAGCAGCCGCCACGGCCCCACAGGGGCGGCCGGGGAGCTGTTTTTT. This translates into CASSRHGPTGAAGELFF.

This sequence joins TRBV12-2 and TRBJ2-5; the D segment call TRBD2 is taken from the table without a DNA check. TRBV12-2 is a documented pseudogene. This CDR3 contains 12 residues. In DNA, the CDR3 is TGTGCAAGCCTCAGCGAAATGGAGACCCAGTACTTC. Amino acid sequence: CASLSEMETQYF.

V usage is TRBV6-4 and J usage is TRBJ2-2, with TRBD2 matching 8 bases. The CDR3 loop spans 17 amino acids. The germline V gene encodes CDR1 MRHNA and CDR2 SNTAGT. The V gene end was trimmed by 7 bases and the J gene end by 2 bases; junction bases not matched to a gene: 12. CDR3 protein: CASIPAWRGENTGELFF. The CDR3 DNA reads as TGTGCCAGCATTCCCGCCTGGCGGGGGGAAAACACCGGGGAGCTGTTTTTT.

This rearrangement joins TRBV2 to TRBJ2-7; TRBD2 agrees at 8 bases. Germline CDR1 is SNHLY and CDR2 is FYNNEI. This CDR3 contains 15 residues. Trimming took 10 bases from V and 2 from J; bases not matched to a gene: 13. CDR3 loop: CATRGERESPYEQYF. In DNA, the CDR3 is TGTGCCACGAGGGGGGAGCGGGAGAGCCCCTACGAGCAGTACTTC. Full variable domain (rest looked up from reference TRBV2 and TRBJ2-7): EPEVTQTPSHQVTQMGQEVILRCVPISNHLYFYWYRQILGQKVEFLVSFYNNEISEKSEIFDDQFSVERPDGSNFTLKIRSTKLEDSAMYFCATRGERESPYEQYFGPGTRLTVT.

As DNA, the CDR3 is TGTGCCAGCAGCTTACCGGGACAGGGTAATGAAAAACTGTTTTTT. Translating it yields CASSLPGQGNEKLFF. The chain is built from TRBV7-9 and TRBJ1-4; 9 bases line up with TRBD1. CDR1 and CDR2 (germline): SEHNR, FQNEAQ (reference sequence). The CDR3 has 15 residues. J was trimmed by 4 bases and V by 2 bases; bases with no gene match: 2. Full variable domain (outside the CDR3, taken from reference TRBV7-9 and TRBJ1-4): DTGVSQNPRHKITKRGQNVTFRCDPISEHNRLYWYRQTLGQGPEFLTYFQNEAQLEKSRLLSDRFSAERPKGSFSTLEIQRTEQGDSAMYLCASSLPGQGNEKLFFGSGTQLSVL.

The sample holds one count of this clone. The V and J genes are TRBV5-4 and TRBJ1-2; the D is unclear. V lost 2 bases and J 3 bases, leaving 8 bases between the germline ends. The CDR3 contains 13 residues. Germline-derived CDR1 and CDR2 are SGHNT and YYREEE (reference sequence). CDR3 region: CASSFNGDYGYTF. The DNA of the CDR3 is TGTGCCAGCAGCTTTAACGGGGACTATGGCTACACCTTC.

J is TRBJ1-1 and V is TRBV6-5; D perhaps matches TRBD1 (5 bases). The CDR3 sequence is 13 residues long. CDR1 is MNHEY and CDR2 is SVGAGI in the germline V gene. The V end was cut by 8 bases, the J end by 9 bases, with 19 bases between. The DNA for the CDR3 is TGTGCCAGCCGCGGGACCGAAACAAGTCAAGCTTTCTTT. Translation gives CASRGTETSQAFF.

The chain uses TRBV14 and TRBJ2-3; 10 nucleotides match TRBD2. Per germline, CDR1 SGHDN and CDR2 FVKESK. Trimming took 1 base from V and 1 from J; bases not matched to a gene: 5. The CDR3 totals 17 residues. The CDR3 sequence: CASSQAPLAGGTDTQYF. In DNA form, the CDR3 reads TGTGCCAGCAGCCAAGCTCCGCTAGCGGGAGGCACAGATACGCAGTATTTT.

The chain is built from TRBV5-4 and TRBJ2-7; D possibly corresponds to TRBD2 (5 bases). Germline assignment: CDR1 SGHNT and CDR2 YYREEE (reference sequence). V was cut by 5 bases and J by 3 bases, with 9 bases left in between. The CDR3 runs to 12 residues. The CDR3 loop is CASSTSSYEQYF. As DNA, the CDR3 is TGTGCCAGCAGTACTAGTAGCTACGAGCAGTACTTC.